This T cell receptor beta chain comes out of a study of CD8+CD57+ T cells in acquired aplastic anemia. Study-level information: Sorted CD4+ and CD8+ cells gave a mean 3.2 ug DNA, range 0.2 to 27.4 ug.

General study results and limits: About 30 shared CD8+ CDR3s appeared highly expressed within patients' immunodominant clones.

TCR beta VDJ and CDR3 profiling used genomic DNA as template. TCRdb used MiXCR to reprocess the reads, holding one entry per CDR3 protein. This table holds about 160,000 distinct CDR3 sequences, 40% to 60% found once. CDR3 length equals 15 residues. The germline gives CDR1 SGDLS, CDR2 YYNGEE. After removal of 4 bases from V and 0 bases from J, the junction contained 4 bases not matched to a gene. Patients sequenced had flow cytometry evidence of CD8+CD57+ cell expansion. Patients, without exception, had severe acquired aplastic anemia. Each patient gave a blood sample that was collected before any therapy had been received. This clonotype appeared a single time. Its antigen is not identified.

This clonotype was obtained from a human donor with aplastic anemia. J is TRBJ2-1 and V is TRBV9; TRBD2 matches at 7 bases. Specimen: sorted CD4+, CD8+, or CD8+CD57+ T cells (not recorded which) from PBMCs. The CDR3 nucleotides read TGTGCCAGCAGCCTAGCGGACCGCTCCTACAATGAGCAGTTCTTC. Its protein is CASSLADRSYNEQFF. Supplemented by reference TRBV9 and TRBJ2-1, the full variable domain reads DSGVTQTPKHLITATGQRVTLRCSPRSGDLSVYWYQQSLDQGLQFLIQYYNGEERAKGNILERFSAQQFPDLHSELNLSSLELGDSALYFCASSLADRSYNEQFFGPGTRLTVL.